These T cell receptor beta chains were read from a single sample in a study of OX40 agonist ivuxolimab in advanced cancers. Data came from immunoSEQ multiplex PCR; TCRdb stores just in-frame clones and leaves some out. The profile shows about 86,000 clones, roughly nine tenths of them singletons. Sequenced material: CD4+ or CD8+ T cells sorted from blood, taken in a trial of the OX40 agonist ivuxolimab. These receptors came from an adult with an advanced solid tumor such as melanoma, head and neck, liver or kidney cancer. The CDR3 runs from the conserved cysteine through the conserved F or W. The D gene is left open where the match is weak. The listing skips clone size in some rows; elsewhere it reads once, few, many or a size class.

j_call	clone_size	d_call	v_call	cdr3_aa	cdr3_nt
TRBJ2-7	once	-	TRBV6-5	CASRPGLDYEQYF	TGTGCCAGCAGGCCGGGTCTGGACTACGAGCAGTACTTC
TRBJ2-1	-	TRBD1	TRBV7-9	CASSRHVGGDSYNEQFF	TGTGCCAGCAGCCGCCACGTAGGGGGCGATTCCTACAATGAGCAGTTCTTC
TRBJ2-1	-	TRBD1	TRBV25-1	CASSSPDRVTGEQFF	TGTGCCAGCAGTAGTCCGGACAGGGTAACCGGTGAGCAGTTCTTC
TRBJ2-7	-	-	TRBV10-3	CAISEPGRADEQYF	TGTGCCATCAGTGAGCCAGGACGGGCCGACGAGCAGTACTTC
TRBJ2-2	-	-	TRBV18	CASSPWLELTGELFF	TGTGCCAGCTCACCGTGGCTAGAGCTCACCGGGGAGCTGTTTTTT
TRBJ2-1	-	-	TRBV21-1	CASSKAMGGEQFF	TGTGCCAGCAGCAAAGCGATGGGGGGTGAGCAGTTCTTC
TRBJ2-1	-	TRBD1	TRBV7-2	CASSFTIGTDEQFF	TGTGCCAGCAGCTTTACCATAGGGACAGATGAGCAGTTCTTC
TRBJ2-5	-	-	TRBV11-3	CASSLGGWRAGQETQYF	TGTGCCAGCAGCTTAGGGGGGTGGCGGGCCGGCCAAGAGACCCAGTACTTC
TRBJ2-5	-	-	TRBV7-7	CASSLDQGQEQYF	TGTGCTAGCAGCTTAGATCAGGGGCAAGAGCAGTACTTC
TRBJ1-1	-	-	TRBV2	CASSASSLPGTEAFF	TGTGCCAGCAGTGCCTCAAGTCTTCCAGGGACTGAAGCTTTCTTT
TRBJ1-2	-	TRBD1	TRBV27	CASSLVGRGKYGYTF	TGTGCCAGCAGTTTAGTGGGCAGGGGGAAGTATGGCTACACCTTC
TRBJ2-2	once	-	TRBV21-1	CARSGEGNTGELFF	TGTGCCAGGAGCGGTGAGGGGAACACCGGGGAGCTGTTTTTT
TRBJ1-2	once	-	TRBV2	CASSRLDYGYTF	TGTGCCAGCAGTAGACTCGACTATGGCTACACCTTC
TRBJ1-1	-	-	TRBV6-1	CASYREGTEAFF	TGTGCCAGCTACAGGGAGGGCACTGAAGCTTTCTTT
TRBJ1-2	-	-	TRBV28	CASSYGNYGYTF	TGTGCCAGCAGTTACGGAAACTATGGCTACACCTTC
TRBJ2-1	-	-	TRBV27	CASSYYNEQFF	TGTGCCAGCTCTTACTACAATGAGCAGTTCTTC
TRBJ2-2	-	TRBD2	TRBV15	CATSREGLAGNTGELFF	TGTGCCACCAGCAGAGAGGGACTAGCGGGGAACACCGGGGAGCTGTTTTTT
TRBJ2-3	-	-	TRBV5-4	CASSGDNTDTQYF	TGTGCCAGCAGCGGGGACAACACAGATACGCAGTATTTT
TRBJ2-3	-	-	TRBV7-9	CASSPRLTDTQYF	TGTGCCAGCAGCCCGAGGTTGACGGATACGCAGTATTTT
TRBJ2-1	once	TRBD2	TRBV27	CASSTGTSGSNEQFF	TGTGCCAGCAGCACCGGGACTAGCGGGAGCAATGAGCAGTTCTTC
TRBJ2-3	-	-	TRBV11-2	CASRDFHFTDTQYF	TGTGCCAGCCGGGACTTTCACTTCACAGATACGCAGTATTTT
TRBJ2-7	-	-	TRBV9	CASSVQGGITYEQYF	TGTGCCAGCAGCGTCCAGGGGGGTATCACCTACGAGCAGTACTTC
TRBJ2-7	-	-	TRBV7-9	CASSYGPFYEQYF	TGTGCCAGCAGCTATGGACCGTTCTACGAGCAGTACTTC
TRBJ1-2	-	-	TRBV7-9	CASTLTTDYGYTF	TGTGCCAGTACGCTTACGACAGACTATGGCTACACCTTC
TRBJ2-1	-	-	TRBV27	CASSLSKPGLDYNEQFF	TGTGCCAGCAGTTTATCCAAGCCGGGACTCGACTACAATGAGCAGTTCTTC
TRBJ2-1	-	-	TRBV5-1	CASSLEGGLLLYNEQFF	TGCGCCAGCAGCTTAGAGGGAGGTCTACTATTGTACAATGAGCAGTTCTTC
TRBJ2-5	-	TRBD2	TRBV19	CASSIAGLVQETQYF	TGTGCCAGTAGTATAGCCGGACTAGTCCAAGAGACCCAGTACTTC
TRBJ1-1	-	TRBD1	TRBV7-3	CASSLITGGKDTEAFF	TGTGCCAGCAGCTTAATCACAGGGGGGAAAGACACTGAAGCTTTCTTT
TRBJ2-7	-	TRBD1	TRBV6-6	CASSYLDRDEQYF	TGTGCCAGCAGTTACCTCGACAGGGACGAGCAGTACTTC
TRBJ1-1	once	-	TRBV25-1	CASSLGGRETHF	TGTGCCAGCAGCCTTGGCGGTAGGGAAACGCATTTT
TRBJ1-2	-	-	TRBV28	CASSLEGGKGYTF	TGTGCCAGCAGTTTAGAAGGAGGTAAAGGCTACACCTTC
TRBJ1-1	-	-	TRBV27	CASIGFHEAFF	TGTGCCAGCATTGGGTTCCATGAAGCTTTCTTT
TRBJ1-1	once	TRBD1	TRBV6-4	CASRVGQENTEAFF	TGTGCCAGCAGGGTGGGACAGGAAAACACTGAAGCTTTCTTT
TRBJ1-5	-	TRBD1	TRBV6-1	CASRRDREAQPQHF	TGTGCCAGCAGGAGGGACAGGGAGGCTCAGCCCCAGCATTTT
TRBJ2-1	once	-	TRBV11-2	CASSLDRGLEQFF	TGTGCCAGCAGCTTAGATCGGGGCTTAGAGCAGTTCTTC
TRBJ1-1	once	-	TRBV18	CASSPRSAGYPEAFF	TGTGCCAGCTCACCACGTTCGGCAGGGTACCCTGAAGCTTTCTTT
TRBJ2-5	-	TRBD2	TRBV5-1	CASSLVGTSGQGGWETQYF	TGCGCCAGCAGCTTGGTCGGGACTAGCGGCCAAGGAGGGTGGGAGACCCAGTACTTC
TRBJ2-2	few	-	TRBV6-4	CASSDSDTGELFF	TGTGCCAGCAGTGACTCAGACACCGGGGAGCTGTTTTTT
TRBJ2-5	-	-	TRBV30	CAWSEGTGETQYF	TGTGCCTGGAGTGAAGGTACAGGGGAGACCCAGTACTTC
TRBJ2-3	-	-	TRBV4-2	CASSGTVGAADTQYF	TGTGCCAGCAGTGGTACCGTAGGTGCGGCAGATACGCAGTATTTT
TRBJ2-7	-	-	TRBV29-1	CSVESQGSEQYF	TGCAGCGTTGAATCGCAGGGGTCCGAGCAGTACTTC
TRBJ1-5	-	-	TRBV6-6	CASSYSSGADQPQHF	TGTGCCAGCAGTTACTCGTCAGGAGCAGATCAGCCCCAGCATTTT
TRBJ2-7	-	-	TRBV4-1	CASSPRGVSGEQYF	TGCGCCAGCAGCCCAAGGGGAGTGAGCGGCGAGCAGTACTTC
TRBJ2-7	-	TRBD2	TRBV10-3	CAISEGSGYVVYEQYF	TGTGCCATCAGTGAGGGTAGCGGGTATGTTGTCTACGAGCAGTACTTC
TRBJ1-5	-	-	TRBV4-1	CASSQEAGGNQPQHF	TGCGCCAGCAGCCAAGAGGCGGGGGGAAATCAGCCCCAGCATTTT
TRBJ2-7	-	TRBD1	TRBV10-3	CAINGGTGAYEQYF	TGTGCCATCAATGGCGGGACAGGGGCCTACGAGCAGTACTTC
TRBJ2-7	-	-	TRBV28	CASSLWDLRAGYEQYF	TGTGCCAGCAGTTTATGGGACCTCCGGGCAGGCTACGAGCAGTACTTC
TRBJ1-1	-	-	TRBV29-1	CSVPSGYNTEAFF	TGCAGCGTTCCGTCAGGGTATAACACTGAAGCTTTCTTT
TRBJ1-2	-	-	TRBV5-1	CASSRTLDGYTF	TGCGCCAGCAGCCGGACTCTGGATGGCTACACCTTC
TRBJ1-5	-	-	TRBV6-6	CASSNRDSNQPQHF	TGTGCCAGCAGCAACAGGGATAGCAATCAGCCCCAGCATTTT
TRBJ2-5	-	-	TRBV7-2	CASSSSDYQETQYF	TGTGCCAGCAGCTCCTCAGACTATCAAGAGACCCAGTACTTC
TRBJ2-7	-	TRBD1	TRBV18	CASSRQGARDEQYF	TGTGCCAGCTCACGACAGGGGGCGCGTGACGAGCAGTACTTC